This T cell receptor beta chain is drawn from a study of blood T cell repertoires in COVID-19. Across the study: Sites in the United States, Italy and Spain provided acute and convalescent COVID-19 samples.

Clones were read by immunoSEQ multiplex PCR, and TCRdb kept only the in-frame ones, dropping some. The sample yields about 50,000 clones, about 83% seen once. Looked up from germline, CDR1 is SGHTS and CDR2 is YDEGEE. This CDR3 spans 15 amino acids. V was shortened by 0 bases and J by 0 bases, with 8 bases between the two germline ends. The chain carries TRBV5-8 and TRBJ2-3; unclear D gene. What was sequenced was peripheral blood. This clonotype was sampled from a middle-aged man with acute or convalescent COVID-19. Here the CDR3 DNA reads TGTGCCAGCAGCTTGGGCGCTTCTAGCACAGATACGCAGTATTTT. This gives the protein CASSLGASSTDTQYF.